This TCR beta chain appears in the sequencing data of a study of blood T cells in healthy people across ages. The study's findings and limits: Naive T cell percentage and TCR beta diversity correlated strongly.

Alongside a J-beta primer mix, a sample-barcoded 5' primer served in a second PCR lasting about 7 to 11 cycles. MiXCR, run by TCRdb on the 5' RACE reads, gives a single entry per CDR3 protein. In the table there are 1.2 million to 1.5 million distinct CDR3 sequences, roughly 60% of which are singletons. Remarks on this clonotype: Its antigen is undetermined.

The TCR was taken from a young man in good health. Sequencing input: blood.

The CDR3 nucleotides are TGTGCCACCAGCAGAGACCCGACGGGACAGGACCTCCGGAGGATTGAAAAACTGTTTTTT. Protein sequence: CATSRDPTGQDLRRIEKLFF. The J gene is TRBJ1-4, the V gene TRBV15, with TRBD1 matching 8 bases. There are 20 residues in the CDR3. The V gene's germline CDR1 is LNHNV and CDR2 YYDKDF (reference sequence). With 0 bases clipped from V and 7 bases from J, the junction kept 19 bases outside the gene matches.